Shown below are 12 T cell receptor beta chains from a single sample sequenced in a study of shared clonotypes between healthy human individuals. Produced via immunoSEQ multiplex PCR; TCRdb's table is partial and in-frame only. The sample lists 850,000 to 1,200,000 clones; approximately 76% were seen once. Sequenced: memory CD4+ T cells sorted from blood. Subset: CD45RA-negative fraction. These receptors all stem from a man between 18 and 35 years old in good health.

The chain uses TRBV10-2 and TRBJ1-3, with 9 bases fitting TRBD1. There are 15 residues in the CDR3. Germline V gene data show CDR1 as WSHSY and CDR2 as SAAADI. V lost 7 bases to trimming and J lost 0 bases; unmatched junction nucleotides: 4. CDR3 sequence: CASTKQGASGNTIYF. CDR3 DNA: TGCGCCAGCACCAAACAGGGGGCCTCTGGAAACACCATATATTTT.

The CDR3 DNA follows: TGTGCCAGCTCACCTACTTACACAACTGGGGGGGTGGAAGCTTTCTTT. This encodes CASSPTYTTGGVEAFF. V usage is TRBV18 and J usage is TRBJ1-1; a weak D match, TRBD1 (5 bases). The germline CDR1 and CDR2 sequences are KGHSH and LQKENI. The V end was cut by 3 bases, the J end by 8 bases, with 22 bases between. This CDR3 comprises 16 residues.

The chain employs TRBV7-2 and TRBJ2-6; D gene ambiguous. Germline assignment: CDR1 SGHTA and CDR2 FQGNSA. The CDR3 runs 16 residues. V lost 1 base, J lost 1 base, and 8 bases lay in between. The CDR3 protein is CASSLVAKSGANVLTF. CDR3 in DNA: TGTGCCAGCAGCTTAGTGGCTAAGTCTGGGGCCAACGTCCTGACTTTC.

The sample holds a few counts of this clone. The V call is TRBV7-9, the J call TRBJ1-5; the D is unclear. CDR3 length: 8 amino acids. From germline, CDR1 is SEHNR and CDR2 FQNEAQ (reference sequence). The CDR3 region is CTDQPQHF. CDR3 coding DNA: TGTACAGATCAGCCCCAGCATTTT.

This clone appeared a few times. The chain links TRBV4-3 to TRBJ1-1, with 10 bases identical to TRBD1. V trimming: 2 bases; J trimming: 4 bases; junction bases outside the gene matches: 4. Germline V lookup: CDR1 LGHNA, CDR2 YSLEER. The CDR3 has 15 residues. This chain's CDR3 is CASSQFRDRGTEAFF. The CDR3 nucleotides are TGCGCCAGCAGCCAATTTCGGGACAGGGGCACTGAAGCTTTCTTT.

On this clone itself: This sample also contains other DNA sequences that code for the same CDR3. The rearrangement links TRBV30 to TRBJ2-5; 12 nucleotides align to TRBD2. V was pared by 1 base and J by 7 bases, with 4 bases of the junction left unmatched. This CDR3 is 14 amino acids long. Germline V gene data show CDR1 as GTSNPN and CDR2 as SVGIG (reference sequence). CDR3 sequence reads: CAWSETSGGRTQYF. The CDR3 DNA reads as TGTGCCTGGAGTGAGACTAGCGGGGGCAGGACCCAGTACTTC.

This clone was recorded only once. This chain links TRBV25-1 with TRBJ1-3; possible D gene TRBD1, 5 bases. The length of the CDR3 is 13 residues. With 6 bases removed from V and 4 bases from J, the gap between germline ends came to 10 bases. Germline CDR1 and CDR2: MGHDK and SYGVNS. DNA of the CDR3: TGTGCCAGCAGGTCGGGGCTCGGAAACACCATATATTTT. Translated, it gives CASRSGLGNTIYF.

The chain links TRBV4-1 to TRBJ1-2, with 7 nucleotides matching TRBD1. The CDR3 consists of 14 residues. Unmatched junction bases numbered 6, after V lost 0 bases and J lost 8 bases. Germline V CDR1 and CDR2: MGHRA, YSYEKL. CDR3: CASSQDQGVGGYTF. The CDR3, as DNA: TGCGCCAGCAGCCAAGATCAGGGGGTAGGAGGCTACACCTTC.

A few counts support this clone. The chain couples TRBV10-3 to TRBJ1-2; maybe TRBD1 (5 bases). Germline V gene sequence: CDR1 ENHRY, CDR2 SYGVKD. This CDR3 contains 13 residues. V gave up 6 bases and J gave up 5 bases, with 13 bases separating them. CDR3 protein: CAISLDSSYGYTF. DNA of the CDR3: TGTGCCATCAGCCTAGACAGTTCTTATGGCTACACCTTC.

The genes are TRBV18 and TRBJ1-6, with 9 bases identical to TRBD1. V lost 3 bases to trimming and J lost 6 bases; unmatched junction nucleotides: 3. The CDR3 length is 15 residues. Germline CDR1 is KGHSH and CDR2 is LQKENI. The CDR3 DNA reads as TGTGCCAGCTCACCGGCGGACAGGGGTAATTCACCCCTCCACTTT. It codes for CASSPADRGNSPLHF.

This rearrangement joins TRBV7-9 to TRBJ2-5, with a weak D call TRBD1 (5 bases). Trimming stripped 2 bases from V and 2 bases from J, with 12 bases between. This CDR3 spans 15 amino acids. CDR1 and CDR2 from the germline V gene are SEHNR and FQNEAQ (reference sequence). The CDR3 DNA sequence: TGTGCCAGCAGCTTAACTGACAGAGTACAAGAGACCCAGTACTTC. It is translated as CASSLTDRVQETQYF.

This clone came up a few times. The rearrangement joins TRBV9 to TRBJ1-1; D is undetermined. CDR3 size: 13 residues. Germline values: CDR1 SGDLS, CDR2 YYNGEE. Trimming removed 0 bases from V and 6 bases from J, with 9 bases in between. CDR3 nucleotide sequence: TGTGCCAGCAGCGTAGTAGAGAAGTCTGAAGCTTTCTTT. Translated: CASSVVEKSEAFF.